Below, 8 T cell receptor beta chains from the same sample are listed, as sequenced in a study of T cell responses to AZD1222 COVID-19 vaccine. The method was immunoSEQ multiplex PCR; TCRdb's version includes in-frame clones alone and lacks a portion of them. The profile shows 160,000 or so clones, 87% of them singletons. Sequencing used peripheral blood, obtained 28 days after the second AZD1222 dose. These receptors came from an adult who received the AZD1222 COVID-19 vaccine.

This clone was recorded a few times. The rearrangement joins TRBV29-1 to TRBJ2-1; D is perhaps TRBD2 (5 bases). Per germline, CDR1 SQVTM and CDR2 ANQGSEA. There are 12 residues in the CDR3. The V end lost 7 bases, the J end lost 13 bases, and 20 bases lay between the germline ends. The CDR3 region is CSARPEEWFQFF. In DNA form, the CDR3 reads TGCAGCGCCCGGCCGGAGGAGTGGTTTCAGTTCTTC.

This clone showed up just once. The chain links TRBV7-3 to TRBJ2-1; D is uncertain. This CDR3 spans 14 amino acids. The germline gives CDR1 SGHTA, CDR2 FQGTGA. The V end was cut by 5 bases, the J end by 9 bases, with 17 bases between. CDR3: CASSPPATTSEQFF. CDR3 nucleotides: TGTGCCAGCAGCCCCCCAGCGACCACGAGTGAGCAGTTCTTC.

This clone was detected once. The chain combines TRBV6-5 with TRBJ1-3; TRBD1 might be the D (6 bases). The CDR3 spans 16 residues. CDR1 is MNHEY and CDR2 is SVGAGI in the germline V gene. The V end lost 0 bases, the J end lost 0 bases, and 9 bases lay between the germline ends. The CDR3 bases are TGTGCCAGCAGTTACTCCCAGGACAGCTCTGGAAACACCATATATTTT. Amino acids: CASSYSQDSSGNTIYF.

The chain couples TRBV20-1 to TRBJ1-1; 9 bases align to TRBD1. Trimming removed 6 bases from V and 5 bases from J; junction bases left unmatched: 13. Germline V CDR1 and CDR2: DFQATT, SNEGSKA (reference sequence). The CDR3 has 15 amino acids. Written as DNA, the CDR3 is TGCAGTGCAAGTCCCGGGACAGGGTCTGGTACTGAAGCTTTCTTT. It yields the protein CSASPGTGSGTEAFF.

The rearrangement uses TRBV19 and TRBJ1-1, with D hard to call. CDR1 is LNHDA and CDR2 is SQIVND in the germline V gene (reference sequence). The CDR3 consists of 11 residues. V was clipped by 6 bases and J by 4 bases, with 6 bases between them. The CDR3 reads CASRGITEAFF. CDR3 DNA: TGTGCCAGTAGGGGCATCACTGAAGCTTTCTTT.

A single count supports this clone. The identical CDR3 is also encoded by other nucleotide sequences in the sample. As DNA, the CDR3 is TGTGCCAGCAGTTTAGCAGATACGCAGTATTTT. Translation gives CASSLADTQYF. The rearrangement joins TRBV12-3 or TRBV12-4 to TRBJ2-3; D is undetermined. The CDR3 is 11 amino acids. V lost 0 bases and J lost 5, with 0 bases in between.

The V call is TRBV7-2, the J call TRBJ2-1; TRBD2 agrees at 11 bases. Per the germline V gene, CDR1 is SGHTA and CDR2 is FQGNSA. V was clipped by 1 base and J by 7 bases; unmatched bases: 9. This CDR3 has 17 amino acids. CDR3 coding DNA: TGTGCCAGCAGCTTAGAATTACTAGCGGGAGTACGGAATGAGCAGTTCTTC. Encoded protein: CASSLELLAGVRNEQFF. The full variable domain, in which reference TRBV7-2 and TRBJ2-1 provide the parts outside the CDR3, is GAGVSQSPSNKVTEKGKDVELRCDPISGHTALYWYRQSLGQGLEFLIYFQGNSAPDKSGLPSDRFSAERTGGSVSTLTIQRTQQEDSAVYLCASSLELLAGVRNEQFFGPGTRLTVL.

The DNA for the CDR3 is TGTGCCAGCAGCTTGGGGGGTACCACTGAAGCTTTCTTT. It codes for CASSLGGTTEAFF. The rearrangement joins TRBV7-2 to TRBJ1-1; possible D gene TRBD1, 5 bases. The CDR3 is 13 amino acids. Germline V gives CDR1 SGHTA, CDR2 FQGNSA. V was cut by 3 bases and J by 4 bases, with 9 bases left in between.